This T cell receptor (beta chain) is from a study of T cells in Graves' hyperthyroidism and ophthalmopathy. Whole-study findings and limits: A model using 13 V-J features told ophthalmopathy apart from stable hyperthyroidism. Clonotypes that were expanded in thyroid above 0.001 mostly appeared in blood too.

Regions amplified from RNA transcripts were the TCR beta CDR3 regions. During a first-round RT-PCR of the TCR CDR3, the HTBI primer set was used. In TCRdb, the multiplex PCR reads were re-called with MiXCR into one record per CDR3 protein. The repertoire holds over 700,000 distinct CDR3 sequences, with more than 30% as singletons. No ophthalmopathy progression within 18 months constituted stable Graves' hyperthyroidism. Patients with uncontrolled infections, other autoimmune diseases, pregnancy or lactation were excluded. Trimming took 3 bases from V and 1 from J, leaving 9 bases between them. The CDR3 has 13 residues. Per germline, CDR1 DFQATT and CDR2 SNEGSKA (reference sequence). The sample holds many counts of this clonotype. Antigen: not known.

What was sequenced was blood. The TCR was taken from a young man with Graves' hyperthyroidism. This chain connects TRBV20-1 to TRBJ1-1, with unresolved D. The CDR3 DNA reads TGCAGTGCTAGCCTTTGGGGGAACACTGAAGCTTTCTTT. Its translation is CSASLWGNTEAFF.